This TCR beta chain was found in a study of blood T cell repertoires in COVID-19. Study-wide context: The analysed material was cDNA or gDNA that came from T cells, B-cell-depleted T cells, or PBMCs.

Germline values: CDR1 SGHRS, CDR2 YFSETQ. With V trimmed by 4 bases and J by 8 bases, 4 bases remained unmatched. The CDR3 loop spans 13 amino acids. Seattle enrolled patients during active infection and tracked them longitudinally. How the authors handled the data: Counts of nucleated cells, estimated from reference gene primer amplification, were obtained. Profiling relied on immunoSEQ multiplex PCR, and the TCRdb table lists in-frame clones only, not all of them. V, J and clone size are those of that table, while D and trimming were read from the DNA. The table shows 250,000 to 300,000 clones, with approximately 91% occurring only once.

The chain is built from TRBV5-1 and TRBJ1-2; 11 bases fit TRBD1. The TCR originated in a woman aged 30 to 39 with COVID-19, enrolled during active disease. Sequencing was done on a sample of peripheral blood. The CDR3 sequence: CASSPGQGAGYTF. CDR3 in DNA: TGCGCCAGCAGCCCCGGACAGGGGGCAGGCTACACCTTC.